The clone carrying this TCR beta chain was seen only once. The data originate from a study of blood T cell repertoires in COVID-19. The overall study: COVID-19 samples from acute and convalescent phases originated in the United States, Italy and Spain. T cells, B-cell-depleted T cells, or PBMCs provided the cDNA or gDNA that served as material.

In the original processing: Reference gene primer amplification gave estimated nucleated cell counts. Clones were read by immunoSEQ multiplex PCR, and TCRdb kept only the in-frame ones, dropping some. From that table come the V and J calls and clone size; the DNA was used to work out D and trimming. There are more than 200,000 clones in the sample; about four fifths occur only once, and roughly 8.7% lies in the top ten. V was clipped by 4 bases and J by 5 bases, with 15 bases between them. The CDR3 sequence is 14 residues long. Per germline, CDR1 SGHRS and CDR2 YFSETQ. The sample was peripheral blood. The chain links TRBV5-1 to TRBJ1-1; perhaps TRBD1 as D (5 bases). The receptor was isolated from a man aged 35 to 55 with active or convalescent COVID-19. The CDR3 sequence: CASSPTLGGTEAFF. CDR3 bases: TGCGCCAGCAGCCCGACTCTTGGGGGGACTGAAGCTTTCTTT.